Listed below are T cell receptor beta chains from one sample, sequenced in a study of blood T cell repertoires in COVID-19. Measured with immunoSEQ multiplex PCR; TCRdb has only the in-frame clones, and not every one. The sample consists of some 87,000 clones, roughly 77% of them appearing once. Material for sequencing was peripheral blood. The origin of the receptors is a human donor in a cohort sampled during active COVID-19. Each CDR3 is given with its conserved first and last residue.

v_gene: TRBV3-1/TRBV3-2
j_gene: TRBJ1-1
CDR3aa: CASSRLAGDTEAFF

v_gene: TRBV5-1
j_gene: TRBJ2-5
CDR3aa: CASSSGQGETQYF

v_gene: TRBV28
j_gene: TRBJ1-2
CDR3aa: CASRVGGRNYGYTF

v_gene: TRBV6-1
j_gene: TRBJ1-1
CDR3aa: CASSEGQLNTEAFF

v_gene: TRBV11-2
j_gene: TRBJ2-5
CDR3aa: CASSRQGYSQETQYF

v_gene: TRBV7-9
j_gene: TRBJ1-2
CDR3aa: CASSAQVGYGYTF

v_gene: TRBV4-1
j_gene: TRBJ2-1
CDR3aa: CASSPDAAGTPLDNEQFF

v_gene: TRBV7-8
j_gene: TRBJ1-1
CDR3aa: CASSLRSGTATEAFF

v_gene: TRBV6-2/TRBV6-3
j_gene: TRBJ2-7
CDR3aa: CASSYRPGQYSYEQYF

v_gene: TRBV4-3
j_gene: TRBJ2-3
CDR3aa: CASSQDYRPTDTQYF

v_gene: TRBV10-1
j_gene: TRBJ1-6
CDR3aa: CASSESLGQQVSYNSPLHF

v_gene: TRBV7-2
j_gene: TRBJ2-5
CDR3aa: CASSLDPGGLGTQYF

v_gene: TRBV12-3/TRBV12-4
j_gene: TRBJ1-1
CDR3aa: CASHSGRTEAFF

v_gene: TRBV28
j_gene: TRBJ2-1
CDR3aa: CASSSPHQGPRYNEQFF

v_gene: TRBV20-1
j_gene: TRBJ1-2
CDR3aa: CSPLADYTF

v_gene: TRBV18
j_gene: TRBJ2-7
CDR3aa: CASSPSGGLSYEQYF

v_gene: TRBV6-5
j_gene: TRBJ2-3
CDR3aa: CASSSSTGTDTQYF

v_gene: TRBV7-2
j_gene: TRBJ1-1
CDR3aa: CASSWRQGIGEEAFF

v_gene: TRBV4-1
j_gene: TRBJ1-2
CDR3aa: CASSLPGQSTYGYTF

v_gene: TRBV7-6
j_gene: TRBJ2-7
CDR3aa: CASSSGTGEIEQYF

v_gene: TRBV28
j_gene: TRBJ1-5
CDR3aa: CASSLTGRLYNQPQHF

v_gene: TRBV4-1
j_gene: TRBJ1-2
CDR3aa: CASSQRQGRGYTF

v_gene: TRBV5-4
j_gene: TRBJ2-3
CDR3aa: CASSMTSGGIDTQYF

v_gene: TRBV10-3
j_gene: TRBJ1-6
CDR3aa: CAISETSNNSPLHF

v_gene: TRBV6-1
j_gene: TRBJ2-5
CDR3aa: CASSESVSGGEETQYF

v_gene: TRBV7-9
j_gene: TRBJ2-5
CDR3aa: CASDEGRGYPQETQYF

v_gene: TRBV30
j_gene: TRBJ2-1
CDR3aa: CAWSPRTRRGTRQFF

v_gene: TRBV6-5
j_gene: TRBJ1-2
CDR3aa: CASTQDRGLYYGYTF

v_gene: TRBV5-1
j_gene: TRBJ2-1
CDR3aa: CASSFFPSGGDSYNEQFF

v_gene: TRBV12-3/TRBV12-4
j_gene: TRBJ2-1
CDR3aa: CASVLAGTEQFF

v_gene: TRBV5-1
j_gene: TRBJ1-4
CDR3aa: CASSPGQGRNEKLFF

v_gene: TRBV5-1
j_gene: TRBJ1-6
CDR3aa: CASSLAGGGNSPLHF

v_gene: TRBV13
j_gene: TRBJ2-3
CDR3aa: CASSLVVGGGTDTQYF

v_gene: TRBV27
j_gene: TRBJ2-6
CDR3aa: CASSLFQGRGANVLTF

v_gene: TRBV18
j_gene: TRBJ1-6
CDR3aa: CASSPDRDSPLHF

v_gene: TRBV11-2
j_gene: TRBJ1-3
CDR3aa: CASSSLQGPSGNTIYF

v_gene: TRBV6-5
j_gene: TRBJ1-2
CDR3aa: CASRSDRENGYTF

v_gene: TRBV7-8
j_gene: TRBJ1-3
CDR3aa: CASSLATGGGNTIYF

v_gene: TRBV3-1/TRBV3-2
j_gene: TRBJ2-7
CDR3aa: CASSPEQEGKPEQYF

v_gene: TRBV18
j_gene: TRBJ1-2
CDR3aa: CASSPNQQGQLGYTF

v_gene: TRBV7-2
j_gene: TRBJ2-1
CDR3aa: CASSQGPSGTEQFF

v_gene: TRBV5-4
j_gene: TRBJ1-5
CDR3aa: CASSRGTDRNQPQHF

v_gene: TRBV24-1
j_gene: TRBJ2-7
CDR3aa: CATSDPTGASYEQYF

v_gene: TRBV5-1
j_gene: TRBJ1-2
CDR3aa: CASSSSDRRSYTF

v_gene: TRBV28
j_gene: TRBJ1-2
CDR3aa: CASSTPDRYGYTF

v_gene: TRBV7-9
j_gene: TRBJ2-1
CDR3aa: CASSRDRAFGEQFF

v_gene: TRBV19
j_gene: TRBJ1-5
CDR3aa: CASRGGGWGGNQPQHF

v_gene: TRBV28
j_gene: TRBJ2-1
CDR3aa: CASTGGGADSYNEQFF

v_gene: TRBV5-1
j_gene: TRBJ1-3
CDR3aa: CASSFGGHSGNTIYF

v_gene: TRBV5-1
j_gene: TRBJ1-1
CDR3aa: CASSLEWSFTEAFF

v_gene: TRBV12-3/TRBV12-4
j_gene: TRBJ1-5
CDR3aa: CASGIGGSQPQHF